This T cell receptor beta chain was captured by sequencing in a study of cytomegalovirus exposure and HLA in healthy donors. Across the whole study: Later, an analysis reported that the 95 to 150 validation repertoires had used the same platform as the roughly 660 first-cohort repertoires. The study, taken as a whole, reports: For most TCR sequences rarity was the rule, although some public TCRs occurred in many donors.

With regard to this clone: Its antigen is currently unknown.

This CDR3 has 17 residues. The V and J ends lost 1 base and 1 base, in that order; junction bases with no gene match: 8. CDR1 and CDR2 from the germline V gene are SGHTA and FQGNSA. Assay used: immunoSEQ multiplex PCR; TCRdb lists only in-frame clones, some missing. The sample lists about 120,000 clones, over 75% seen once, with roughly 1.9% in the top ten. The source of this sequence is a woman in her 30s in good health and CMV-seronegative. Sequencing used PBMCs. V usage is TRBV7-2 and J usage is TRBJ1-1; 8 bases agree with TRBD1. Here the CDR3 reads CASSLDGRGRGNTEAFF. In DNA, the CDR3 is TGTGCCAGCAGCTTAGATGGCAGGGGGCGAGGGAACACTGAAGCTTTCTTT.